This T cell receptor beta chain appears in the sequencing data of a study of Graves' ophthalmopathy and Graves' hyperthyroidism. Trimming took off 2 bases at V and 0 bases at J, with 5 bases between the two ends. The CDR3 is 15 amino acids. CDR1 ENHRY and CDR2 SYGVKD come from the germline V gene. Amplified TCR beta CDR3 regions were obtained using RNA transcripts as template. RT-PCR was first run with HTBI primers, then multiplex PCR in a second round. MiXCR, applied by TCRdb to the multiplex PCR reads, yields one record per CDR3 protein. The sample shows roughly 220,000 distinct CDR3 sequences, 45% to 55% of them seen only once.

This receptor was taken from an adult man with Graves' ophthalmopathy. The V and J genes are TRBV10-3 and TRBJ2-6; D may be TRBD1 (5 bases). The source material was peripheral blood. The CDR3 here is CAISEDSSGANVLTF. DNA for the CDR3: TGTGCCATCAGTGAGGACAGCTCTGGGGCCAACGTCCTGACTTTC.